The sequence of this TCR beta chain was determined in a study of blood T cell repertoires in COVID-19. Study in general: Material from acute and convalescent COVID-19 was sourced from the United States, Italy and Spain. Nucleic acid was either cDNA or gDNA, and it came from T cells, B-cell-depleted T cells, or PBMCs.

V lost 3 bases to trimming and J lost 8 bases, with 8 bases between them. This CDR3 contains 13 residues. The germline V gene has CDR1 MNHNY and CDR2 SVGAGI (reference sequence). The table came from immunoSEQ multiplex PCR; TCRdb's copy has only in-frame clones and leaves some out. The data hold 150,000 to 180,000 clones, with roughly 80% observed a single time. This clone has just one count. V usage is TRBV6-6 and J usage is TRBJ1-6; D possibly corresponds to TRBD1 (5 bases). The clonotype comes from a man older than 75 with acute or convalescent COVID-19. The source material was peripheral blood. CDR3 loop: CASSYGGDSPLHF. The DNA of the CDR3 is TGTGCCAGCAGTTATGGGGGGGATTCACCCCTCCACTTT.